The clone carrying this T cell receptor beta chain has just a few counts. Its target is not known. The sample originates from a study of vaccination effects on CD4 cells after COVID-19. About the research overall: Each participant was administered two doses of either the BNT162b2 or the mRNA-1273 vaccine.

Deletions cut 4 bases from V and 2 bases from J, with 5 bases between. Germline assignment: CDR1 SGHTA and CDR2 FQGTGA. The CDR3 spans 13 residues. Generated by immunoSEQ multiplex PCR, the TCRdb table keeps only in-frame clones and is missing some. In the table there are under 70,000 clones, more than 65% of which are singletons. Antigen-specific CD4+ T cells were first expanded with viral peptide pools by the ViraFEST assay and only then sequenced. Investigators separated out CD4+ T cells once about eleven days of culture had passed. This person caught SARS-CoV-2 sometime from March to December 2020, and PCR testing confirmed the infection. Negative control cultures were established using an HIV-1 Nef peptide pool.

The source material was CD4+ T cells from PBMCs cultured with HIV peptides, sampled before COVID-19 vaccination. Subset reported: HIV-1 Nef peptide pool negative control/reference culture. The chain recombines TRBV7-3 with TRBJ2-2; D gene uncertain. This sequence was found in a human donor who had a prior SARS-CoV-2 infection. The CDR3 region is CASSYINTGELFF. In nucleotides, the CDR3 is TGTGCCAGCAGCTACATTAACACCGGGGAGCTGTTTTTT.